This is a list of T cell receptor beta chains from one sample in a study of Ad26.COV2.S vaccination and SARS-CoV-2 variants. The repertoire was sequenced with immunoSEQ multiplex PCR; TCRdb's copy has only in-frame clones and lacks some. The sample has roughly 320,000 clones, around 86% seen once. This sample comprised peripheral blood, obtained in a trial of Ad26.COV2.S vaccine versus placebo. These TCRs come from a person between 18 and 59 years old who received the Ad26.COV2.S COVID-19 vaccine or a placebo. CDR3s leave out the opening cysteine and the closing phenylalanine or tryptophan. Each record gives: clone size, J gene, V gene, CDR3 protein. Clone sizes are given selectively: once, few, many, or a class where the clone is expanded.

size: NA
J: TRBJ2-1
V: TRBV7-9
CDR3: ASSFLAGGPNEQF

size: NA
J: TRBJ1-3
V: TRBV30
CDR3: AWSVAAGNTIY

size: NA
J: TRBJ1-4
V: TRBV19
CDR3: ASSYWEKLF

size: NA
J: TRBJ2-2
V: TRBV12-3/TRBV12-4
CDR3: ASSLSRAGELF

size: NA
J: TRBJ2-5
V: TRBV2
CDR3: ASSERRTHQETQY

size: once
J: TRBJ2-2
V: TRBV5-4
CDR3: ASSTPGQISGELF

size: once
J: TRBJ1-1
V: TRBV6-2/TRBV6-3
CDR3: ASSYSWGDTEAF

size: NA
J: TRBJ1-1
V: TRBV9
CDR3: ASSSPTGGRGTEAF

size: NA
J: TRBJ1-5
V: TRBV4-3
CDR3: ASSQGTGLNQPQH

size: NA
J: TRBJ1-1
V: TRBV6-5
CDR3: ASRGPPTEAF

size: NA
J: TRBJ2-7
V: TRBV11-3
CDR3: ASSPGLGEQY

size: NA
J: TRBJ1-2
V: TRBV21-1
CDR3: AGLGEGLNYGYT

size: NA
J: TRBJ2-1
V: TRBV7-9
CDR3: ASSGQDRNEQF

size: NA
J: TRBJ1-5
V: TRBV19
CDR3: ASSMSARALGYNQPQH

size: NA
J: TRBJ1-3
V: TRBV5-1
CDR3: ASSLDQGPGNTIY

size: NA
J: TRBJ1-5
V: TRBV30
CDR3: AWSGGRGNQPQH

size: NA
J: TRBJ1-2
V: TRBV5-6
CDR3: ASTIVGVRDYGYT

size: NA
J: TRBJ1-2
V: TRBV6-5
CDR3: ASSSVGNGYT

size: NA
J: TRBJ2-7
V: TRBV4-3
CDR3: ASSQALRDRDEQY

size: NA
J: TRBJ1-1
V: TRBV6-2/TRBV6-3
CDR3: ASSWSGTLLDTEAF

size: NA
J: TRBJ1-1
V: TRBV30
CDR3: AWNMNTEAF

size: NA
J: TRBJ1-4
V: TRBV9
CDR3: ASSVQGATNEKLF

size: NA
J: TRBJ1-6
V: TRBV27
CDR3: ASSLSDRGTNSPLH

size: NA
J: TRBJ2-2
V: TRBV3-1/TRBV3-2
CDR3: ASSQEGFEELF

size: many
J: TRBJ2-3
V: TRBV2
CDR3: ASSELSSGGPTDTQY

size: NA
J: TRBJ2-3
V: TRBV6-1
CDR3: ASSEVSGTDTQY

size: NA
J: TRBJ2-7
V: TRBV15
CDR3: ATSRDPGLGYEQY

size: NA
J: TRBJ2-7
V: TRBV7-9
CDR3: ASSASGTGGYEQY

size: NA
J: TRBJ1-1
V: TRBV29-1
CDR3: SARPRGETTEAF

size: NA
J: TRBJ2-7
V: TRBV4-1
CDR3: ASSPMAGGEGYEQY

size: NA
J: TRBJ1-5
V: TRBV7-8
CDR3: ASSSDTGSNQPQH

size: NA
J: TRBJ1-4
V: TRBV5-4
CDR3: ASSLAGRPDEKLF

size: NA
J: TRBJ1-2
V: TRBV5-1
CDR3: ASRVGQGKEAGYT

size: NA
J: TRBJ1-3
V: TRBV18
CDR3: ASSPPASGNTIY

size: NA
J: TRBJ1-2
V: TRBV5-1
CDR3: ASSLEAPDGYT

size: few
J: TRBJ1-2
V: TRBV7-2
CDR3: ASSFGPESYGYT

size: NA
J: TRBJ1-5
V: TRBV6-5
CDR3: ASIATGVGNQPQH

size: NA
J: TRBJ1-5
V: TRBV5-1
CDR3: ASSLALLGAQSQPQH

size: NA
J: TRBJ1-6
V: TRBV12-3/TRBV12-4
CDR3: ASRQGQSPLH

size: NA
J: TRBJ2-1
V: TRBV4-1
CDR3: ASSQLSPRGNNEQF

size: NA
J: TRBJ2-7
V: TRBV20-1
CDR3: SASPSGESYEQY

size: NA
J: TRBJ1-1
V: TRBV20-1
CDR3: SGLTNTEAF

size: NA
J: TRBJ1-3
V: TRBV7-7
CDR3: ASSHDRGDTIY

size: NA
J: TRBJ2-1
V: TRBV7-8
CDR3: ASSFNGLPHNEQF

size: once
J: TRBJ1-1
V: TRBV9
CDR3: ASSVDPFVTEAF

size: NA
J: TRBJ1-6
V: TRBV3-1/TRBV3-2
CDR3: ASRQDGRNSPLH

size: NA
J: TRBJ2-1
V: TRBV7-2
CDR3: ASSLRRTSDRNEQF

size: NA
J: TRBJ2-3
V: TRBV18
CDR3: ASSVNRFSGGAGDTQY